A selection of T cell receptor beta chains follows, all from one sample in a study of cytomegalovirus exposure and HLA in healthy donors. Some clones are missing from TCRdb's copy, which holds only in-frame ones; the method was immunoSEQ multiplex PCR. The profile covers over 150,000 clones, with approximately 84% appearing a single time and 4.8% taken by the ten largest. The material sequenced was PBMCs. The receptor set was obtained from a girl aged 10 to 17 in good health and CMV-seropositive. Both conserved end residues are part of each CDR3. The D gene is left open where the match is weak. Only part of the rows carry a size: once, few, many, or a class if the clone is expanded.

j_gene | abundance | v_gene | d_gene | CDR3nt | CDR3aa
TRBJ2-7 | . | TRBV11-2 | TRBD1 | TGTGCCAGCACCCTAGGACAGGGCTACGAGCAGTACTTC | CASTLGQGYEQYF
TRBJ1-1 | once | TRBV2 | TRBD1 | TGTGCCAGACGGACAGGGCGCGACACTGAAGCTTTCTTT | CARRTGRDTEAFF
TRBJ2-7 | . | TRBV10-3 | . | TGTGCCATCAGTGGACGACATACCCTGACAGGAACAAACGAGCAGTACTTC | CAISGRHTLTGTNEQYF
TRBJ2-2 | . | TRBV29-1 | . | TGCAGCGTCCTTAAGAATCAGTACACCGGGGAGCTGTTTTTT | CSVLKNQYTGELFF
TRBJ2-2 | . | TRBV10-3 | TRBD1 | TGTGCCATCAGTGAGCGACAGGGGAACACCGGGGAGCTGTTTTTT | CAISERQGNTGELFF
TRBJ2-1 | . | TRBV2 | TRBD2 | TGTGCCAGCAGGGGGACTAGTATCAACGAGCAGTTCTTC | CASRGTSINEQFF
TRBJ2-3 | . | TRBV9 | TRBD2 | TGTGCCAGCAGCGATGAGGGACTAGCGGGCACAGATACGCAGTATTTT | CASSDEGLAGTDTQYF
TRBJ1-1 | . | TRBV10-3 | TRBD1 | TGTGCCATCAGTGAGCCCCAAGACAGGGGAGCTTTCTTT | CAISEPQDRGAFF
TRBJ2-3 | . | TRBV9 | TRBD2 | TGTGCCAGCAGCGCAGGACTAGCCGCAGATACGCAGTATTTT | CASSAGLAADTQYF
TRBJ2-7 | once | TRBV12-5 | . | TGTGCTAGTGGTTTGGTACATCCCAGGGGTCACTCCGAGCAGTACTTC | CASGLVHPRGHSEQYF
TRBJ2-2 | . | TRBV5-4 | . | TGTGCCAGCAGCAAGGAGGGCAGCCACACCGGGGAGCTGTTTTTT | CASSKEGSHTGELFF
TRBJ1-5 | once | TRBV11-2 | . | TGTGCCAGCAGCAGGGGATTGGATCAGCCCCAGCATTTT | CASSRGLDQPQHF
TRBJ2-7 | . | TRBV15 | TRBD1 | TGTGCCACCAGCAGATCCCCGGGACAGGGCTACGAGCAGTACTTC | CATSRSPGQGYEQYF
TRBJ1-2 | . | TRBV14 | . | TGTGCCAGCAGCCAAGATCTCAAGACTCATCAGCGGGGCTACACCTTC | CASSQDLKTHQRGYTF
TRBJ2-7 | . | TRBV9 | . | TGTGCCAGCAGCGTAGACTCCGCCCCCTACGAGCAGTACTTC | CASSVDSAPYEQYF
TRBJ1-5 | . | TRBV9 | . | TGTGCCAGCAGCAAAGAGAAAAAAACAGGGAAAGGCAATCAGCCCCAGCATTTT | CASSKEKKTGKGNQPQHF
TRBJ2-1 | . | TRBV2 | . | TGTGCCAGCAGTGAAGCTTCGAGGGTCTACAATGAGCAGTTCTTC | CASSEASRVYNEQFF
TRBJ1-2 | . | TRBV9 | . | TGTGCCAGCAGCGTAGATGGCGGCTCCTATGGCTACACCTTC | CASSVDGGSYGYTF
TRBJ1-2 | . | TRBV6-1 | . | TGTGCCACTGGGGGGGGCCTCAATATCGATGGCTACACCTTC | CATGGGLNIDGYTF
TRBJ1-2 | once | TRBV6-1 | TRBD1 | TGTGCCAGCAGTCGACAGGGGAACTATGGCTACACCTTC | CASSRQGNYGYTF
TRBJ1-2 | . | TRBV15 | TRBD1 | TGTGCCACCAGCCGAGGGACAGACGGCTATGGCTACACCTTC | CATSRGTDGYGYTF
TRBJ1-2 | . | TRBV5-6 | . | TGTGCCAGCAGCCCGGGGATAGGGGGGGGTTATGGCTACACCTTC | CASSPGIGGGYGYTF
TRBJ1-1 | few | TRBV7-8 | TRBD1 | TGTGCCAGCAGCCAGGGGGTTATCCCTATGAACACTGAAGCTTTCTTT | CASSQGVIPMNTEAFF
TRBJ1-2 | . | TRBV2 | TRBD1 | TGTGCCAGCAGTGGAACAGGGGGCGGGTATGGCTACACCTTC | CASSGTGGGYGYTF
TRBJ1-1 | once | TRBV5-6 | . | TGTGCCAGCAGCTCGGGAGGTAGCACTGAAGCTTTCTTT | CASSSGGSTEAFF
TRBJ2-6 | . | TRBV27 | . | TGTGCCAGCAGGAAAACACAGGCGCCCAGGGGGGCCAACGTCCTGACTTTC | CASRKTQAPRGANVLTF
TRBJ1-1 | . | TRBV7-3 | . | TGTGCCAGCAGCTCGGGACAAGGATTTTTCTTT | CASSSGQGFFF
TRBJ2-7 | few | TRBV9 | TRBD1 | TGTGCCAGCAGCTACGGGCCGACAGGGGCGACCTACGAGCAGTACTTC | CASSYGPTGATYEQYF
TRBJ1-2 | once | TRBV5-4 | TRBD1 | TGTGCCAGCAGCTCAGTAAGGGACAGGGCTTATGGCTACACCTTC | CASSSVRDRAYGYTF
TRBJ2-7 | . | TRBV19 | TRBD2 | TGTGCCAGTAGTATAGTGGCTAGCGGGACTTACGAGCAGTACTTC | CASSIVASGTYEQYF
TRBJ2-5 | . | TRBV7-3 | . | TGTGCCAGCAGCGCGGCGACAGCGGAGACCCAGTACTTC | CASSAATAETQYF
TRBJ2-3 | . | TRBV5-6 | TRBD2 | TGTGCCAGCAGCTTGGCTAGCGGGGGTTTCACAGATACGCAGTATTTT | CASSLASGGFTDTQYF
TRBJ1-2 | . | TRBV7-9 | . | TGTTCCAGCAGCTTTGATCCGGGGAAGCGTCGCTACACCTTC | CSSSFDPGKRRYTF
TRBJ2-4 | . | TRBV5-1 | . | TGCGCCAGCAGCAACCCACAGGGAGCGGACATTCAGTACTTC | CASSNPQGADIQYF
TRBJ2-2 | . | TRBV6-1 | . | TGTGCCAGCAGTGTAAGAGAGAACACCGGGGAGCTGTTTTTT | CASSVRENTGELFF
TRBJ2-7 | . | TRBV7-3 | . | TGTGCCAGCAGCTTGGAACGCCCGGGGAAGCAGTACTTC | CASSLERPGKQYF
TRBJ2-1 | . | TRBV9 | TRBD2 | TGTGCCAGCAGCCCACGGGTAGCGGGAAGCTCCTACAATGAGCAGTTCTTC | CASSPRVAGSSYNEQFF
TRBJ2-5 | . | TRBV12-5 | . | TGTGCTAGTGGCCAGGGACTGGGAGAGACCCAGTACTTC | CASGQGLGETQYF
TRBJ1-1 | once | TRBV6-1 | . | TGTGCCAGCAGTTTACGGCAGGGAAACACTGAAGCTTTCTTT | CASSLRQGNTEAFF
TRBJ1-5 | . | TRBV6-5 | . | TGTGCCAGCAGCCGGGACATTAATCAGCCCCAGCATTTT | CASSRDINQPQHF
TRBJ2-3 | once | TRBV2 | TRBD2 | TGTGCCAGCAGGATCAGCGGGGGGCCAGATACGCAGTATTTT | CASRISGGPDTQYF
TRBJ1-2 | . | TRBV7-9 | . | TGTGCCAGCAGCCCCGCAAGGGAGGGCTATAACTATGGCTACACCTTC | CASSPAREGYNYGYTF
TRBJ2-7 | . | TRBV4-1 | . | TGCGCCAGCAGCCAAGATCGGGGTGAACACGAGCAGTACTTC | CASSQDRGEHEQYF
TRBJ1-2 | few | TRBV6-5 | . | TGTGCCAGCAGTGAATGGCGGTATGGCTACACCTTC | CASSEWRYGYTF
TRBJ1-1 | . | TRBV25-1 | TRBD1 | TGTGCCAGCAGTGGAAGCACAGGGGGGTCGGGTGGTGCTTTCTTT | CASSGSTGGSGGAFF
TRBJ1-2 | once | TRBV6-5 | . | TGTGCCAGCAGTTACGGTGCGGGTTTTCCTGGCTACACCTTC | CASSYGAGFPGYTF
TRBJ2-1 | few | TRBV5-6 | . | TGTGCCAGCTTTTCCTCCGCCAGGGATGAGCAGTTCTTC | CASFSSARDEQFF
TRBJ1-1 | once | TRBV4-1 | . | TGCGCCAGCAGCCAAGACCCGCCTAAAGCTTTCTTT | CASSQDPPKAFF
TRBJ1-5 | . | TRBV27 | TRBD1 | TGTGCCAGCAGTACGTCAGGGGGCCAGCCCCAGCATTTT | CASSTSGGQPQHF
TRBJ1-5 | once | TRBV9 | . | TGTGCCAGCGGGCTAAGTAGCAATCAGCCCCAGCATTTT | CASGLSSNQPQHF
TRBJ2-3 | . | TRBV10-3 | . | TGTGCCTCCCTGGGGGCAGGGATTGATACGCAGTATTTT | CASLGAGIDTQYF
TRBJ2-3 | . | TRBV11-3 | TRBD2 | TGTGCCAGCAGCTTTTCCTTCTTCGGACTAGCAGAGAATAGCACAGATACGCAGTATTTT | CASSFSFFGLAENSTDTQYF
TRBJ1-4 | . | TRBV7-9 | . | TGTGCCAGCAGCTCCTTAGGGGGTCCTAATGAAAAACTGTTTTTT | CASSSLGGPNEKLFF
TRBJ1-1 | . | TRBV18 | . | TGTGCCAGCTCACCACGGGGGGGAGACACTGAAGCTTTCTTT | CASSPRGGDTEAFF
TRBJ2-3 | . | TRBV9 | . | TGTGCCAGCAGCGTAGCTGCAGATACGCAGTATTTT | CASSVAADTQYF
TRBJ2-3 | . | TRBV6-5 | TRBD2 | TGTGCCAGCAGTTACCGGACTAGCGGGGGGTCAAGGAAGCAGTATTTT | CASSYRTSGGSRKQYF
TRBJ2-7 | . | TRBV27 | . | TGTGCCAGCAGTTCGACTACAGGGGCGGGGTCCTACGAGCAGTACTTC | CASSSTTGAGSYEQYF
TRBJ2-3 | once | TRBV2 | . | TGTGCCAGCAGTGAAGGTGGGGGGGCCAATACGCAGTATTTT | CASSEGGGANTQYF